This T cell receptor beta chain was recovered during a study of vaccination and CD4 T cells after COVID-19. Overall study context: The convalescent population consisted of six males and four females, two of whom were of Hispanic ethnicity.

Treatment denoted: approximately 9-day PBMC culture with coronavirus spike peptide pools or control peptides (ViraFEST assay). As concerns this clonotype: What it binds is not known.

There are 13 residues in the CDR3. V lost 0 bases to trimming and J lost 11 bases, with 13 bases between them. Germline assignment: CDR1 LNHNV and CDR2 YYDKDF (reference sequence). Sequence data for DNA of cultured CD4+ T cells were generated by the Oncomine TCR Beta short-read assay. TCRdb used MiXCR to reprocess the PCR reads, holding one entry per CDR3 protein. The sample has just over 3,000 distinct CDR3 sequences, 70% to 80% seen once; the top ten hold about 26%. The receptor comes from a human donor who had recovered from COVID-19. The chain has TRBV15 and TRBJ1-1; a possible D gene is TRBD1 (5 bases). The sequenced sample was CD4+ T cells from blood, cultured in vitro. As DNA, the CDR3 is TGTGCCACCAGCAGAGATAAGGGGCGCTGGGCTTTCTTT. It specifies CATSRDKGRWAFF.